This T cell receptor beta chain is from a study of CD8 T cells in cerebrospinal fluid in Alzheimer's disease. The CDR3 sequence is 16 residues long. Germline V gene data show CDR1 as SNHLY and CDR2 as FYNNEI. CSF cells underwent 10X single-cell V(D)J and 5' gene-expression profiling. TCRdb re-analyzed the 10x single-cell sequencing reads; it lists each CDR3 protein once, without DNA. The specimen's table records some 1,100 distinct CDR3 sequences. Considering frequency, this clonotype is large (0.1 to 1%). Parkinson's disease patients served as a neurodegenerative disease comparison group. Sequencing used cerebrospinal fluid. This rearrangement joins TRBV2 to TRBJ1-1; TCRdb outputs TRBD1, but without DNA this stays unchecked. The source is a human donor with Parkinson's disease. The CDR3 spells CATSRSGVTGKKEAFF.